The 8 T cell receptor beta chains presented below share a single source sample, sequenced in a study of blood T cell repertoires in COVID-19. Libraries were prepared by immunoSEQ multiplex PCR; TCRdb keeps only in-frame clonotypes and omits some of them. The top ten hold roughly 3.7% of the sample, which has around 40,000 clones, about 87% seen once. The sequenced material came from peripheral blood. The receptors were gathered from a man in his forties with COVID-19, enrolled during active disease.

The CDR3: CASSLGWGLTDTQYF. The CDR3 DNA reads TGCGCCAGCAGCTTGGGCTGGGGCCTCACAGATACGCAGTATTTT. This chain links TRBV5-1 with TRBJ2-3; maybe TRBD1 (5 bases). The CDR3 consists of 15 residues. The germline gives CDR1 SGHRS, CDR2 YFSETQ. With 0 bases removed from V and 2 bases from J, the gap between germline ends came to 10 bases.

This chain joins TRBV5-4 and TRBJ2-7; 9 nucleotides agree with TRBD1. V was clipped by 4 bases and J by 3 bases; unmatched bases: 8. The CDR3 loop spans 15 amino acids. CDR1 and CDR2 from the germline V gene are SGHNT and YYREEE (reference sequence). Here the CDR3 reads CASSGGGDRVYEQYF. In DNA, the CDR3 is TGTGCCAGCAGCGGGGGAGGGGACAGGGTCTACGAGCAGTACTTC.

The rearrangement joins TRBV6-5 to TRBJ2-3; weak D call: TRBD2 (6 bases). CDR3 size: 13 residues. CDR1 and CDR2 from the germline V gene are MNHEY and SVGAGI. V was clipped by 6 bases and J by 6 bases, with 13 bases between them. The CDR3 coding sequence is TGTGCCAGCAGACCGTTGGCGGGGGATACGCAGTATTTT. It translates to CASRPLAGDTQYF.

The chain couples TRBV28 to TRBJ2-2; a possible D gene is TRBD2 (6 bases). CDR3 length equals 14 residues. The V gene lost 7 bases and the J gene lost 7 bases, with 16 bases spanning the gap. Germline V lookup: CDR1 MDHEN, CDR2 SYDVKM. Here the CDR3 reads CASTGWRAVGELFF. CDR3 coding DNA: TGTGCCAGCACTGGGTGGAGGGCGGTCGGGGAGCTGTTTTTT. Variable domain in full (rest from reference TRBV28 and TRBJ2-2): DVKVTQSSRYLVKRTGEKVFLECVQDMDHENMFWYRQDPGLGLRLIYFSYDVKMKEKGDIPEGYSVSREKKERFSLILESASTNQTSMYLCASTGWRAVGELFFGEGSRLTVL.

The gene calls are TRBV28 and TRBJ2-3; 13 positions agree with TRBD2. The CDR3 has 16 amino acids. With 2 bases clipped from V and 6 bases from J, the junction kept 5 bases outside the gene matches. Germline V CDR1 and CDR2: MDHEN, SYDVKM. The CDR3 loop is CASSLGTSGIWDTQYF. CDR3 coding DNA: TGTGCCAGCAGTTTAGGGACTAGCGGGATATGGGATACGCAGTATTTT. Drawing the rest from reference TRBV28 and TRBJ2-3, the complete variable domain is DVKVTQSSRYLVKRTGEKVFLECVQDMDHENMFWYRQDPGLGLRLIYFSYDVKMKEKGDIPEGYSVSREKKERFSLILESASTNQTSMYLCASSLGTSGIWDTQYFGPGTRLTVL.

V gene TRBV9 combines with J gene TRBJ1-1; 7 bases are shared with TRBD1. The CDR3 runs to 15 residues. Germline V gives CDR1 SGDLS, CDR2 YYNGEE. V trimming: 3 bases; J trimming: 0 bases; junction bases outside the gene matches: 5. The chain's CDR3 is CASSASDRLNTEAFF. CDR3 DNA sequence: TGTGCCAGCAGCGCCTCGGACAGGTTGAACACTGAAGCTTTCTTT.

V is TRBV6-5 and J is TRBJ2-1, with 9 bases lining up with TRBD2. V gave up 4 bases and J gave up 7 bases; unmatched junction bases: 5. Germline CDR1 MNHEY, CDR2 SVGAGI. The CDR3 is 14 amino acids. CDR3 protein: CASSSPGLANEQFF. CDR3 DNA sequence: TGTGCCAGCAGTTCTCCGGGACTAGCAAATGAGCAGTTCTTC.

This clone turned up a few times. The V and J genes are TRBV7-9 and TRBJ2-1; TRBD2 matches 10 bases. V shed 6 bases, J shed 5 bases, and the junction held 4 bases outside the gene matches. Germline assignment: CDR1 SEHNR and CDR2 FQNEAQ (reference sequence). The CDR3 is 14 amino acids. This CDR3 is CASRASGGNNEQFF. The CDR3 bases are TGTGCCAGCAGAGCTAGCGGGGGAAACAATGAGCAGTTCTTC.